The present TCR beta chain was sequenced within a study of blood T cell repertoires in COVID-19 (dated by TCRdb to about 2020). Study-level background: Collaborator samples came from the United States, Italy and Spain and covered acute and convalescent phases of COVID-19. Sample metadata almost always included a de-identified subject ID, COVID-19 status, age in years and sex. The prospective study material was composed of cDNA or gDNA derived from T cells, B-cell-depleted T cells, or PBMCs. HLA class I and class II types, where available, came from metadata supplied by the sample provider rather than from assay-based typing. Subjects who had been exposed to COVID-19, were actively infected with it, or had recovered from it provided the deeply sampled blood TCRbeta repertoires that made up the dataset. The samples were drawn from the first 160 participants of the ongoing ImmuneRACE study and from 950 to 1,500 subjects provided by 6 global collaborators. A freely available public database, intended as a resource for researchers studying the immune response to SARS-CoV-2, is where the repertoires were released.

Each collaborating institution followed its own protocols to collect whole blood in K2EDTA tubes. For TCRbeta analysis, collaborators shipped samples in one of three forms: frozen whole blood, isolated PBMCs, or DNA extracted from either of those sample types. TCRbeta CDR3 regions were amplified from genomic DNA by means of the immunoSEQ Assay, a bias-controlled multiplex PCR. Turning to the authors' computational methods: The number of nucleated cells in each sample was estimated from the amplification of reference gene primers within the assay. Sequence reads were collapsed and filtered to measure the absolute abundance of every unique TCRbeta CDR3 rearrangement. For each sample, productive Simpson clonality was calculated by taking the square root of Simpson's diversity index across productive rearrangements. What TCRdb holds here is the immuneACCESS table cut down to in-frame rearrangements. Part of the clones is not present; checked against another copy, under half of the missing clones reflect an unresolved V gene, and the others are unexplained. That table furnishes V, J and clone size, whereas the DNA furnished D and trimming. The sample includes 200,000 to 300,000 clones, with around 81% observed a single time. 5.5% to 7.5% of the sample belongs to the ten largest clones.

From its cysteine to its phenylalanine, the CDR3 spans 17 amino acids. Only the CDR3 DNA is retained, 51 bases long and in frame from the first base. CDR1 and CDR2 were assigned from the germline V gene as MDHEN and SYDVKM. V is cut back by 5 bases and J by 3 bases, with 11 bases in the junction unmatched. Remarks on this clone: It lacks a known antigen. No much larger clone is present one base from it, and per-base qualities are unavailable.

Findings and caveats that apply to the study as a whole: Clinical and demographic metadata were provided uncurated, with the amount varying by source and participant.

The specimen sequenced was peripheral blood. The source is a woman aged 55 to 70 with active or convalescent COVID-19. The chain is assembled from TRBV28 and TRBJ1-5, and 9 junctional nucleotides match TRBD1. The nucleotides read TGTGCCAGCAGTCCCCTACTCCGGACAGGGGTCAATCAGCCCCAGCATTTT. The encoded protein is CASSPLLRTGVNQPQHF.